This T cell receptor (beta chain) was recorded in a study of T cell responses to AZD1222 COVID-19 vaccine (dated by TCRdb to the early 2020s). About the full investigation: Because spike-specific TCR depth and breadth did not differ between the two schedules, AZD1222 recipients who got a second dose at roughly 4 weeks were pooled with those who got a second dose at roughly 12 weeks. A total of just over 230 trial participants underwent TCR sequencing, of whom 200 to 220 had received two doses of AZD1222 and approximately 25 had received two doses of the MenACWY control vaccine. Trial participants were enrolled into age subgroups of 18-55, 56-69 and 70-plus years, which contained approximately 150, 28 and 58 TCR-sequenced participants, respectively. Broad study findings and their caveats: The 56-69-year group was small, and its depth increase did not reach significance, likely because of low power. Because no day 14 peak-response samples were available, repertoires were characterized only after the peak T cell response. Conclusions about previously exposed vaccinees are limited because only five to seven AZD1222 recipients were SARS-CoV-2 seropositive at baseline. Nearly half of unique spike-specific TCRs reportedly recognized epitopes outside regions mutated in the B.1.351 and B.1.1.7 variants. After two AZD1222 doses, spike-specific TCR breadth and depth were significantly higher than at day 0 and than in MenACWY recipients. Vaccine-associated CD4 TCRs spanned the whole spike protein, with dominant responses in regions 160-218 and 743-854. Participants were mostly white British, with more females than males. The authors suggested clonal diversity may have been underestimated.

The CDR3 regions of human TCRbeta chains were subjected to immunosequencing. Processing in the source paper ran as follows. TCRs in the repertoires were compared against a reference library of SARS-CoV-2-specific TCRs that had been generated with the MIRA antigen-specificity platform. Breadth was defined as the fraction of unique TCRs that were SARS-CoV-2-associated, and depth was defined as the fraction of total T cells that were SARS-CoV-2-associated. Using the MIRA data, each spike-specific TCR was mapped to the spike region that the TCR reacts to and placed in a CD4 or CD8 class. Log10-transformed breadth and depth values were compared by one-way ANOVA with Sidak's multiple comparisons tests. The table comes from immuneACCESS by way of TCRdb, which keeps in-frame sequences with V and J called. Part of the clones is missing from these tables; in studies checked, under half for an unresolved V gene and the rest for unknown reasons. That table is the source of V, J and clone size, and D and trimming were worked out from the DNA. The sample data list 90,000 to 100,000 clones, and 87% of these were observed just once. About 2.9% of the sample goes to the ten largest clones.

Worth noting for this clone: Its antigen remains undetermined. Base qualities are not recorded, but no much larger clone differs from it by a single base.

The sample's time point, from its label and the paper: baseline before first vaccination. The vaccinee samples were drawn from two UK trials, COV001 and COV002, one of which was a single-blind randomized controlled phase 2/3 trial testing AZD1222 (ChAdOx1 nCoV-19) in healthy adults. For TCRbeta chain sequencing, PBMC samples were collected from trial participants at day 0 and at day 28 after the second dose. Reading from cysteine to phenylalanine, the CDR3 counts 13 amino acids. CDR3 DNA only is kept here, 39 bases in frame from base 1. Unmatched junction bases come to 3, with V trimmed by 4 bases and J by 5 bases. The germline V gene (reference sequence) specifies LNHDA as CDR1 and SQIVND as CDR2.

The chain is assembled from TRBV19 and TRBJ1-1; TRBD1 fits 8 bases in the junction. The TCR originated in an adult in good health. Material: peripheral blood, obtained on day 0 of AZD1222 vaccination. The CDR3 here reads CASSTQGGTEAFF. The sequenced DNA: TGTGCCAGTAGTACACAGGGGGGGACTGAAGCTTTCTTT.